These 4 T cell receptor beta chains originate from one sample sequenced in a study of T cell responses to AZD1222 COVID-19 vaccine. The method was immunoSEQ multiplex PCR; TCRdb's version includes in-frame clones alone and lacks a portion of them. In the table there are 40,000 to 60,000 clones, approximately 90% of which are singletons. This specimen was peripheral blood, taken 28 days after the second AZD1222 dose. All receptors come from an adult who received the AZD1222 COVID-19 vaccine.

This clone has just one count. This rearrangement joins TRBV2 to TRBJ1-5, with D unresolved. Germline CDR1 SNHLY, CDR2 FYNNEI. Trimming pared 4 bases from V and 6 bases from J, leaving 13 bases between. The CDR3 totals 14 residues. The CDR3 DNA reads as TGTGCCAGCAGTGGTCTGACTCCGAGTCAGCCCCAGCATTTT. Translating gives CASSGLTPSQPQHF.

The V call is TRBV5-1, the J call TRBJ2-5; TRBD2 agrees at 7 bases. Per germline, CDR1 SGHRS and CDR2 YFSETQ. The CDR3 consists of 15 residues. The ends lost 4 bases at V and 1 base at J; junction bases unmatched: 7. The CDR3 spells CASSPQVAGQETQYF. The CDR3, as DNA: TGCGCCAGCAGCCCCCAGGTAGCGGGCCAAGAGACCCAGTACTTC.

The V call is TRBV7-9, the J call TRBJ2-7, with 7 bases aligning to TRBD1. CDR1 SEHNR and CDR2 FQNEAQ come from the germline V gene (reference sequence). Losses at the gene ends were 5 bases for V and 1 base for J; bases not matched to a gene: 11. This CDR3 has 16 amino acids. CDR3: CASSAYRDSQSYEQYF. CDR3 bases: TGTGCCAGCAGCGCGTACCGGGACAGTCAATCCTACGAGCAGTACTTC.

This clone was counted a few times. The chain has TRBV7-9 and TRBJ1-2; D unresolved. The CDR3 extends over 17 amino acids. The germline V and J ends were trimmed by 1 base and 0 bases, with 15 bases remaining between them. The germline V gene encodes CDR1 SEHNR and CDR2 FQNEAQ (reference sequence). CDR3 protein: CASSLEVWQLPNYGYTF. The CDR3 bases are TGTGCCAGCAGCTTAGAAGTTTGGCAGCTACCTAACTATGGCTACACCTTC. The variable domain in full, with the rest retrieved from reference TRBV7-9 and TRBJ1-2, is DTGVSQNPRHKITKRGQNVTFRCDPISEHNRLYWYRQTLGQGPEFLTYFQNEAQLEKSRLLSDRFSAERPKGSFSTLEIQRTEQGDSAMYLCASSLEVWQLPNYGYTFGSGTRLTVV.